This TCR beta chain comes out of a study of T cell repertoires in cytomegalovirus infection. In regard to this clonotype: Its cognate antigen is unknown.

TCRdb re-derived calls from the reads in MiXCR, one entry per CDR3 protein. The repertoire has about 570,000 distinct CDR3 sequences, 40% of them found once; the top ten carry around 48%. Germline CDR1 is LNHDA and CDR2 is SQIVND (reference sequence). The V end was cut by 5 bases, the J end by 6 bases, with 13 bases between. This CDR3 comprises 14 residues. The sequenced sample was cultured PBMCs, obtained from culture after CMV antigen stimulation. This sequence was found in a human donor in good health (CMV status not recorded). Some clones in this sample may be carry-over from other donors' samples. V usage is TRBV19 and J usage is TRBJ2-2; no clear D. The CDR3 nucleotides are TGTGCCAGTAGTTACAGCAGAGCCGCCGGGGAGCTGTTTTTT. Translation gives CASSYSRAAGELFF.